The 6 T cell receptor beta chains reported below all come from one sample, sequenced in a study of T cells in Graves' hyperthyroidism and ophthalmopathy. Amplified TCR beta CDR3 regions came from RNA transcripts. With the HTBI primer set, the TCR CDR3 went through a first round of RT-PCR. TCRdb processed the multiplex PCR reads anew with MiXCR; each CDR3 protein has one entry. Altogether about 360,000 distinct CDR3 sequences are present, around 14% being singletons, with the ten largest covering 9.2%. The material sequenced was blood. These receptors all stem from a young woman with Graves' hyperthyroidism.

This chain connects TRBV29-1 to TRBJ2-2; D might be TRBD1 (5 bases). The germline gives CDR1 SQVTM, CDR2 ANQGSEA. Trimming took 5 bases from V and 6 from J, leaving 10 bases between them. The length of the CDR3 is 12 residues. The CDR3, as DNA: TGCAGCGTTCAGGGAAATTCCGGGGAGCTGTTTTTT. Amino acid sequence: CSVQGNSGELFF.

The sample holds many counts of this clonotype. CDR3 DNA: TGCAGCGTACGTGGGGTTAGGGGCACTGAAGCTTTCTTT. It encodes CSVRGVRGTEAFF. This sequence joins TRBV29-1 and TRBJ1-1; D possibly corresponds to TRBD1 (5 bases). The CDR3 is 13 amino acids. Trimming cost V 6 bases and J 4 bases, with 15 bases left between them. Germline lookup yields CDR1 SQVTM and CDR2 ANQGSEA.

This clonotype came up many times. V is TRBV28 and J is TRBJ2-5; D is tentatively TRBD1 or TRBD2 (6 bases each). This CDR3 is 16 amino acids long. Trimming took off 2 bases at V and 2 bases at J, with 15 bases between the two ends. The germline CDR1 and CDR2 sequences are MDHEN and SYDVKM. The CDR3 sequence: CASSLAGQMNQETQYF. CDR3 nucleotide sequence: TGTGCCAGCAGTTTAGCGGGACAAATGAATCAAGAGACCCAGTACTTC.

This clonotype has a count of ten or more. The V call is TRBV12-3 or TRBV12-4, the J call TRBJ1-1; no firm D call. V was clipped by 8 bases and J by 1 base, with 17 bases between them. The CDR3 extends over 15 amino acids. DNA for the CDR3: TGTGCCAGCCACCCTCAGGCAGCCAAGAACACTGAAGCTTTCTTT. This translates into CASHPQAAKNTEAFF.

This clonotype was detected many times. This chain joins TRBV15 and TRBJ2-1; D may be TRBD2 (5 bases). CDR3 length: 18 residues. In germline, CDR1 is LNHNV, CDR2 YYDKDF (reference sequence). V lost 4 bases, J lost 3 bases, and 22 bases lay in between. CDR3 in amino acids: CATSTLRGPLEHYNEQFF. CDR3 bases: TGTGCCACCAGCACCCTACGAGGGCCACTGGAACACTACAATGAGCAGTTCTTC.

The chain combines TRBV28 with TRBJ2-1, with D perhaps matching TRBD1 (5 bases). The CDR3 covers 16 residues. V dropped 4 bases and J dropped 0 bases, with 13 bases sitting between them. The V gene's germline CDR1 is MDHEN and CDR2 SYDVKM. The CDR3 region has the DNA TGTGCCAGCAGTTCCAGGGCTGTAAGCTCCTACAATGAGCAGTTCTTC. Its protein is CASSSRAVSSYNEQFF.